This T cell receptor beta chain was recovered during a study of PD-1 blockade in mismatch repair-deficient tumors. Germline lookup yields CDR1 SGDLS and CDR2 YYNGEE. The V segment lost 6 bases and the J segment 0 bases; nucleotides outside the gene matches: 8. The CDR3 loop spans 15 amino acids. The time point is: approximately 10-day in vitro stimulation with candidate mutation-associated neoantigen peptide 1. Cells were stimulated around ten days with each of under 10 ELISpot-reactive neoantigens. An identically run culture lacking peptide was the fold-change baseline. Generated by immunoSEQ multiplex PCR, the TCRdb table keeps only in-frame clones and is missing some. The repertoire includes more than 8,000 clones, less than 90% of them detected once, and approximately 14% sits in the top ten. Overall study results and limits: Roughly 150 unique blood TCRs came from expansion to three of seven peptides. Rapid post-treatment expansion, then contraction, generally preceding radiologic response, marked tumor-resident clones.

Comments on this clone: Antigen: not known.

This clonotype was obtained from an adult with mismatch repair-deficient cancer. The sample was cells cultured in vitro, taken from a patient treated with pembrolizumab. The rearrangement uses TRBV9 and TRBJ1-1, with 7 positions matching TRBD1. CDR3 DNA sequence: TGTGCCAGCACCACCTCAGGGGGGATGAACACTGAAGCTTTCTTT. This sequence encodes CASTTSGGMNTEAFF.